These 6 T cell receptor beta chains came from one sample sequenced in a study of blood T cell repertoires in COVID-19. Profiled with immunoSEQ multiplex PCR; TCRdb holds only in-frame clones, not every one. Of more than 85,000 clones in the sample, about 87% were seen once. The source material was peripheral blood. The receptors derive from a human donor with COVID-19, enrolled during active disease. The donor label of this sample is uncertain.

V is TRBV10-3 and J is TRBJ2-5, with D perhaps matching TRBD2 (5 bases). The germline V gene has CDR1 ENHRY and CDR2 SYGVKD. The V end was cut by 5 bases, the J end by 1 base, with 5 bases between. This CDR3 region has 12 residues. The CDR3 reads CAISSGQETQYF. In nucleotides, the CDR3 is TGTGCCATCAGTAGCGGCCAAGAGACCCAGTACTTC.

The chain couples TRBV10-3 to TRBJ1-2; D may be TRBD1 (5 bases). The CDR3 is made up of 13 amino acids. V gave up 4 bases and J gave up 4 bases, with 10 bases separating them. Germline V lookup: CDR1 ENHRY, CDR2 SYGVKD. The CDR3 bases are TGTGCCATCAGTGTAGGCGGGGGCTATGGCTACACCTTC. This translates into CAISVGGGYGYTF.

V gene TRBV6-5 combines with J gene TRBJ2-1; weak D call: TRBD1 (5 bases). Germline lookup yields CDR1 MNHEY and CDR2 SVGAGI. With 6 bases removed from V and 10 bases from J, the gap between germline ends came to 19 bases. The CDR3 runs 14 residues. The CDR3 is CASRGQGGHWEQFF. DNA for the CDR3: TGTGCCAGCAGGGGGCAGGGTGGGCATTGGGAGCAGTTCTTC.

The J gene is TRBJ1-2, the V gene TRBV7-3; 9 bases align to TRBD1. The germline V gene encodes CDR1 SGHTA and CDR2 FQGTGA. Germline trimming cut 5 bases from V and 10 bases from J; bases unmatched to any gene: 11. This CDR3 region has 14 residues. In DNA form, the CDR3 reads TGTGCCAGCAGCCGAACCGGGACAGGGCAGGTCTACACCTTC. It specifies CASSRTGTGQVYTF.

This clone was observed a single time. The chain employs TRBV27 and TRBJ2-5; 7 bases are shared with TRBD1. CDR3 size: 15 residues. J gave up 9 bases and V 4 bases, and 14 bases lay outside the gene matches. Germline assignment: CDR1 MNHEY and CDR2 SMNVEV (reference sequence). The CDR3, as DNA: TGTGCCAGCAGTTGGGGGCGAGGACAGGTCGAGGCCCAGTACTTC. Its protein product is CASSWGRGQVEAQYF.

This clone was recorded once. The CDR3 bases are TGTGCCAGCAGTGCCCGATCGCGGAGTTTTTACAATGAGCAGTTCTTC. It translates to CASSARSRSFYNEQFF. This sequence joins TRBV25-1 and TRBJ2-1; no reliable D call. V was cut by 4 bases and J by 4 bases, with 17 bases left in between. Germline V lookup: CDR1 MGHDK, CDR2 SYGVNS. The CDR3 sequence is 16 residues long.